This passage covers 14 T cell receptor beta chains from one sample sequenced in a study of T cell changes during pregnancy in multiple sclerosis. This table comes from immunoSEQ multiplex PCR, and its TCRdb copy is limited to in-frame clones, with some not included. The repertoire holds tens of thousands of clones, with about 88% as singletons. The sample here was CD4+ T cells from peripheral blood mononuclear cells, taken in the first trimester of pregnancy. The receptors were sampled from a female donor in good health, enrolled as a control in a pregnancy study.

The chain couples TRBV7-6 to TRBJ2-7, with D possibly being TRBD1 (5 bases). The CDR3 is 13 amino acids. V was trimmed by 0 bases and J by 4 bases, leaving 7 bases between them. The germline V gene has CDR1 SGHVS and CDR2 FNYEAQ. The CDR3: CASSLAGQYEQYF. CDR3 nucleotide sequence: TGTGCCAGCAGCTTAGCGGGGCAATACGAGCAGTACTTC.

V gene TRBV6-5 combines with J gene TRBJ2-5; possible D gene TRBD2, 7 bases. Germline V gene data show CDR1 as MNHEY and CDR2 as SVGAGI. CDR3 length: 15 residues. Trimming stripped 3 bases from V and 1 base from J, with 12 bases between. The DNA of the CDR3 is TGTGCCAGCAGTTATGGGAGGGGGTCCCAAGAGACCCAGTACTTC. Its protein is CASSYGRGSQETQYF.

This clone was picked up one time. The V and J genes are TRBV7-2 and TRBJ1-4; D gene unclear. This CDR3 is 14 amino acids long. Per germline, CDR1 SGHTA and CDR2 FQGNSA. V was trimmed by 2 bases and J by 4 bases, leaving 8 bases between them. In DNA, the CDR3 is TGTGCCAGCAGCTTAATGGGCATTAATGAAAAACTGTTTTTT. It yields the protein CASSLMGINEKLFF.

The chain combines TRBV6-1 with TRBJ2-3; D unresolved. Germline assignment: CDR1 MNHNS and CDR2 SASEGT. V shed 1 base and J shed 0 bases, with 8 bases lying between them. There are 15 residues in the CDR3. The CDR3 sequence is CASSEDATSTDTQYF. The CDR3 coding sequence is TGTGCCAGCAGTGAAGACGCAACTAGCACAGATACGCAGTATTTT.

The rearrangement uses TRBV7-2 and TRBJ1-6; TRBD1 agrees at 9 bases. V was clipped by 4 bases and J by 10 bases; unmatched bases: 5. Looked up from germline, CDR1 is SGHTA and CDR2 is FQGNSA. This CDR3 has 14 amino acids. The CDR3 sequence: CASSSQGAGSPLHF. The CDR3 coding sequence is TGTGCCAGCAGCTCACAGGGGGCGGGATCACCCCTCCACTTT.

This chain joins TRBV19 and TRBJ1-5; D is perhaps TRBD1 (5 bases). This CDR3 is built from 11 residues. The V gene's germline CDR1 is LNHDA and CDR2 SQIVND (reference sequence). With 5 bases removed from V and 13 bases from J, the gap between germline ends came to 12 bases. The CDR3 region is CASSFRQFQHF. DNA of the CDR3: TGTGCCAGTAGTTTCCGACAGTTTCAGCATTTT.

V gene TRBV29-1 combines with J gene TRBJ1-5, with a possible D match to TRBD1 (5 bases). The germline V gene encodes CDR1 SQVTM and CDR2 ANQGSEA. V was trimmed by 2 bases and J by 7 bases, leaving 12 bases between them. The CDR3 totals 13 residues. The CDR3 DNA reads as TGCAGCGTTGAATACGGGGGTGAGCAGCCCCAGCATTTT. Translation: CSVEYGGEQPQHF.

V and J are TRBV14 and TRBJ2-1; 9 bases line up with TRBD1. V shed 6 bases, J shed 9 bases, and the junction held 12 bases outside the gene matches. The germline CDR1 and CDR2 sequences are SGHDN and FVKESK. The CDR3 length is 15 residues. The CDR3 sequence: CASRPPGQGIGEQFF. The CDR3 DNA reads TGTGCCAGCAGGCCTCCGGGACAGGGAATCGGTGAGCAGTTCTTC.

This clone was counted only a few times. The V and J genes are TRBV28 and TRBJ1-2, with 7 nucleotides matching TRBD1. From germline, CDR1 is MDHEN and CDR2 SYDVKM. With 4 bases clipped from V and 5 bases from J, the junction kept 7 bases outside the gene matches. This CDR3 spans 14 amino acids. This chain's CDR3 is CASSYRGLGYGYTF. The CDR3 nucleotides read TGTGCCAGCAGTTACAGGGGATTGGGGTATGGCTACACCTTC.

This chain uses TRBV6-6 with TRBJ1-5; no clear D gene. The CDR3 has 13 residues. Looked up from germline, CDR1 is MNHNY and CDR2 is SVGAGI (reference sequence). Trimming removed 9 bases at V and 3 bases at J, with 12 bases between. The CDR3 coding sequence is TGTGCCAGTGGAGAACTCCCCAATCAGCCCCAGCATTTT. It translates to CASGELPNQPQHF.

The J gene is TRBJ1-2, the V gene TRBV9; 7 bases are shared with TRBD1. The J segment lost 4 bases and the V segment lost 3 bases, leaving 15 bases of the junction unmatched. The CDR3 totals 17 residues. CDR1 SGDLS and CDR2 YYNGEE come from the germline V gene. CDR3 sequence reads: CASSARDSGLFLYGYTF. CDR3 coding DNA: TGTGCCAGCAGCGCCCGGGACAGTGGTTTATTCCTCTATGGCTACACCTTC.

J is TRBJ1-2 and V is TRBV5-1, with TRBD1 matching over 7 bases. This CDR3 region has 16 residues. Germline V gives CDR1 SGHRS, CDR2 YFSETQ. The ends lost 0 bases at V and 6 bases at J; junction bases unmatched: 11. The CDR3: CASSLARQGGMDGYTF. CDR3 sequence (DNA): TGCGCCAGCAGCTTGGCGCGACAGGGAGGCATGGATGGCTACACCTTC.

This chain links TRBV11-2 with TRBJ2-6, with D tentatively TRBD2 (7 bases). CDR3 length equals 17 residues. Trimming stripped 5 bases from V and 4 bases from J, with 18 bases between. Germline loops: CDR1 SGHAT, CDR2 FQNNGV. CDR3 amino acids: CASSTLGGASGANVLTF. CDR3 DNA: TGTGCCAGCAGCACCCTGGGGGGGGCCTCGGGGGCCAACGTCCTGACTTTC. Filled out from reference TRBV11-2 and TRBJ2-6, the complete variable domain reads EAGVAQSPRYKIIEKRQSVAFWCNPISGHATLYWYQQILGQGPKLLIQFQNNGVVDDSQLPKDRFSAERLKGVDSTLKIQPAKLEDSAVYLCASSTLGGASGANVLTFGAGSRLTVL.

The chain combines TRBV7-8 with TRBJ2-1, with 12 bases fitting TRBD2. CDR3 length: 16 amino acids. The germline V gene has CDR1 SGHVS and CDR2 FQNEAQ. V was pared by 1 base and J by 9 bases, with 7 bases of the junction left unmatched. CDR3 nucleotides: TGTGCCAGCAGCTTAGGACTAGCGGGAGTTGCGGGTGAGCAGTTCTTC. This translates into CASSLGLAGVAGEQFF.